This T cell receptor (beta chain) is drawn from a study of T cell responses to AZD1222 COVID-19 vaccine. The CDR3 has 15 amino acids. V lost 0 bases, J lost 7 bases, and 13 bases lay in between. Germline CDR1 reads LGHDT; CDR2 reads YNNKEL (reference sequence). Clones were read by immunoSEQ multiplex PCR, and TCRdb kept only the in-frame ones, dropping some. The sample includes around 120,000 clones, about 92% of them seen just once. As regards this clone: The antigen is unknown.

General study findings and limits: Vaccination with two AZD1222 doses was followed by a rise in Spike-specific TCR breadth and depth.

This sequence was found in an adult in good health. The specimen was peripheral blood, collected on day 0 of AZD1222 vaccination. This chain links TRBV3-1 (or the pseudogene TRBV3-2) with TRBJ1-5; TRBD1 might be the D (5 bases). CDR3 region: CASSQDIGGRQPQHF. The CDR3 coding sequence is TGTGCCAGCAGCCAAGATATCGGGGGTAGGCAGCCCCAGCATTTT.